The 10 T cell receptor beta chains listed next were all sequenced from one sample in a study of CD8+CD57+ T cells in acquired aplastic anemia (dated by TCRdb to the late 2010s). The patients picked for sequencing were ones in whom flow cytometry had shown an expansion of CD8+CD57+ cells. Sequencing was carried out with an Illumina HiSeq 2000. Genomic DNA served as template for TCR beta VDJ combination and CDR3 sequence profiling. TCRdb handled the public reads itself, with Q25 trimming in fastp and clone calling in MiXCR, and kept productive beta chains. For every CDR3 protein sequence, its rows merge into one entry that carries the most common genes and DNA. For this sample there are approximately 250,000 distinct CDR3 sequences; about 80% appear just once. Approximately 40% of the sample is in the top ten clones. What was sequenced was sorted CD4+, CD8+, or CD8+CD57+ T cells (not recorded which) from PBMCs. Receptors originate from a human donor with aplastic anemia.

The chain recombines TRBV5-5 with TRBJ1-2; possibly TRBD1 for D (5 bases). This CDR3 contains 15 residues. Germline CDR1 reads SGHKS; CDR2 reads YYEKEE (reference sequence). V dropped 1 base and J dropped 4 bases, with 14 bases sitting between them. CDR3 DNA sequence: TGTGCCAGCAGCTTGTGGACGGAGGGGATCTATGGCTACACCTTC. Protein: CASSLWTEGIYGYTF.

This chain uses TRBV5-5 with TRBJ2-3; weak D call: TRBD2 (6 bases). Germline V gives CDR1 SGHKS, CDR2 YYEKEE (reference sequence). V gave up 4 bases and J gave up 4 bases, with 10 bases separating them. There are 13 residues in the CDR3. The CDR3 sequence is CASSPRGPDTQYF. CDR3 in DNA: TGTGCCAGCAGCCCGCGGGGTCCAGATACGCAGTATTTT.

This clonotype occurred once. Lacking the conserved final phenylalanine or tryptophan, this CDR3 likely reflects a read error. Because the CDR3's place on the DNA is in doubt, the DNA is left out and the CDR3 is given as listed by TCRdb. The chain joins TRBV11-1 to TRBJ2-3; the D segment call TRBD2 is taken from the table without a DNA check. CDR1 is SGHAT, CDR2 FQDESV, per germline (reference sequence). The CDR3 contains 14 residues when both ends are counted. This CDR3 is CASSFARGGGTEEL.

As concerns this clonotype: At one end, the junction sequence differs from germline, possibly due to a read error. The rearrangement uses TRBV7-9 and TRBJ2-3; D remains ambiguous. Germline CDR1 reads SEHNR; CDR2 reads FQNEAQ (reference sequence). The CDR3 runs to 17 residues. The CDR3 region has the DNA TGCGCCAGCAGCCAAGGCCTTGCAGGTGGCTACACCTTCACGCAGTATTTT. It codes for CASSQGLAGGYTFTQYF.

On this clonotype itself: A junction end diverges from the germline sequence, so it may reflect a read error. J is TRBJ2-3 and V is TRBV7-9; D is tentatively TRBD1 or TRBD2 (6 bases each). CDR1 is SEHNR, CDR2 FQNEAQ, per germline (reference sequence). The CDR3 totals 13 residues. CDR3 DNA sequence: TGTGCCAGCGGCGACGGGGGCACAGATGGGGCCAACTTT. Amino acid sequence: CASGDGGTDGANF. Together with reference TRBV7-9 and TRBJ2-3, the CDR3 gives the full variable domain: DTGVSQNPRHKITKRGQNVTFRCDPISEHNRLYWYRQTLGQGPEFLTYFQNEAQLEKSRLLSDRFSAERPKGSFSTLEIQRTEQGDSAMYLCASGDGGTDGANFGPGTRLTVL.

The rearrangement joins TRBV9 to TRBJ2-3, with no clear D. The CDR3 is made up of 13 amino acids. V dropped 0 bases and J dropped 15 bases, with 17 bases sitting between them. Germline assignment: CDR1 SGDLS and CDR2 YYNGEE. CDR3 loop: CASSVGSDAKYYF. CDR3 DNA: TGTGCCAGCAGCGTAGGTTCCGATGCTAAGTATTATTTT.

This chain uses TRBV7-2 with TRBJ2-1; no clear D. The CDR3 length is 14 residues. CDR1 and CDR2 from the germline V gene are SGHTA and FQGNSA. Trimming stripped 9 bases from V and 12 bases from J, with 24 bases between. The CDR3 loop is CASSITGGDIAQFF. CDR3 coding DNA: TGTGCCAGTAGTATTACTGGCGGTGACATTGCGCAGTTCTTC.

DNA of the CDR3: TGTGCCAGCAGCTTAGCGGGAGGCGGCGATACGCAGCAGTTCTTC. Amino acid sequence: CASSLAGGGDTQQFF. This sequence joins TRBV7-8 and TRBJ2-1, with D tentatively TRBD2 (6 bases). Trimming removed 0 bases from V and 11 bases from J, with 17 bases in between. Germline CDR1 reads SGHVS; CDR2 reads FQNEAQ. The length of the CDR3 is 15 residues.

For this clonotype: An end of the junction differs from the germline gene, which may be a read error. This chain joins TRBV7-2 and TRBJ2-3, with TRBD1 as a possible D gene (6 bases). This CDR3 has 14 residues. Germline CDR1 reads SGHTA; CDR2 reads FQGNSA. The CDR3 sequence is CASSLAQGQTEDFF. DNA for the CDR3: TGTGCCAGCAGCTTAGCACAGGGTCAAACTGAGGATTTTTTT.

This chain uses TRBV2 with TRBJ2-7, with no clear D. From germline, CDR1 is SNHLY and CDR2 FYNNEI. CDR3 length: 13 residues. With 9 bases removed from V and 0 bases from J, the gap between germline ends came to 12 bases. In DNA form, the CDR3 reads TGTGCCAGTCAGTCATATATCTCCTACGAGCAGTACTTC. Protein sequence: CASQSYISYEQYF.